This record concerns one T cell receptor (beta chain) sequence. The germline CDR1 and CDR2 sequences are LGHNA and YSLEER. Trimming took off 0 bases at V and 3 bases at J, with 8 bases between the two ends. CDR3 length equals 14 residues. This sample was included in a study of CD8 T cells in Susac syndrome. An amount of RNA that ranged from roughly 0.5 to 1 ug was reverse transcribed with random hexamers. In TCRdb, the immunoSEQ multiplex PCR reads were re-called with MiXCR into one record per CDR3 protein. Of 200,000 to 250,000 distinct CDR3 sequences in the sample, less than 95% were seen once. This receptor was identified in a human donor with Susac syndrome. What was sequenced was CD4+ T cells from PBMCs. This sequence joins TRBV4-3 and TRBJ1-2; D is undetermined. In DNA form, the CDR3 reads TGCGCCAGCAGCCAAGAAGGCCGCGACTATGGCTACACCTTC. It is translated as CASSQEGRDYGYTF.